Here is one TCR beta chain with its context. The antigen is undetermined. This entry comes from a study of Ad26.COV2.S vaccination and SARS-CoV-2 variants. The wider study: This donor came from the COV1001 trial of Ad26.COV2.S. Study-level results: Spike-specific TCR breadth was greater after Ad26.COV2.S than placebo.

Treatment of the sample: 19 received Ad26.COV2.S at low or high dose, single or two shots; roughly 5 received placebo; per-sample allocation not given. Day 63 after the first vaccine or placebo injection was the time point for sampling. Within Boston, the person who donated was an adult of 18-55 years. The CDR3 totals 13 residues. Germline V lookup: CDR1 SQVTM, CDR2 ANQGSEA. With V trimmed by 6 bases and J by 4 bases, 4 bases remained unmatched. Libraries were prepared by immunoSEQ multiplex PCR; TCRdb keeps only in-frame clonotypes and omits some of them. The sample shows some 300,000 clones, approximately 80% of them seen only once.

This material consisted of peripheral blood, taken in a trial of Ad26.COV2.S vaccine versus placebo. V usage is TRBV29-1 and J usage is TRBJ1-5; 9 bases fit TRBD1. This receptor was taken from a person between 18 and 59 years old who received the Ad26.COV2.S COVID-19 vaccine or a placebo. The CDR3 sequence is CSVRTGENQPQHF. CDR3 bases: TGCAGCGTGAGGACAGGGGAAAATCAGCCCCAGCATTTT.